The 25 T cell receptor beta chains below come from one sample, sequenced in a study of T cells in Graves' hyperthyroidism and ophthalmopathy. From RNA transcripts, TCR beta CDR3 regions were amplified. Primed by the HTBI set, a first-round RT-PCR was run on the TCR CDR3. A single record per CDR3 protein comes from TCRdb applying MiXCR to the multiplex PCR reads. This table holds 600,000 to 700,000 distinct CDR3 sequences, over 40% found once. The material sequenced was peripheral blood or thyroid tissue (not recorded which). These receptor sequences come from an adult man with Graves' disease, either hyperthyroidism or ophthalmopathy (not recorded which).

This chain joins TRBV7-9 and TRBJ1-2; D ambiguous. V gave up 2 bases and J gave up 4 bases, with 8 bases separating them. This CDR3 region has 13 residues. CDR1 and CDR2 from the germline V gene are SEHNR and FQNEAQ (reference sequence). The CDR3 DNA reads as TGTGCCAGCAGCTTACCGGGCCCCTATGGCTACACCTTC. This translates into CASSLPGPYGYTF.

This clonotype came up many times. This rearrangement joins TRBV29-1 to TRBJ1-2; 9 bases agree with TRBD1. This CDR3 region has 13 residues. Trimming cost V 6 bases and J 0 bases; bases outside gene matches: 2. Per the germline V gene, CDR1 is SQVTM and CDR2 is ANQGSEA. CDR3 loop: CSVDRGTNYGYTF. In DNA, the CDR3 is TGCAGCGTCGACAGGGGGACTAACTATGGCTACACCTTC.

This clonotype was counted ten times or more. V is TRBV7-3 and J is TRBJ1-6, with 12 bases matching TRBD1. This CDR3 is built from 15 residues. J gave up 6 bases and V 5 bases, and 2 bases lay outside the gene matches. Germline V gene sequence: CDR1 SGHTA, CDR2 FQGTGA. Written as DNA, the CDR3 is TGTGCCAGCAGCCAGGGACAGGGGGCTAATTCACCCCTCCACTTT. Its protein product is CASSQGQGANSPLHF.

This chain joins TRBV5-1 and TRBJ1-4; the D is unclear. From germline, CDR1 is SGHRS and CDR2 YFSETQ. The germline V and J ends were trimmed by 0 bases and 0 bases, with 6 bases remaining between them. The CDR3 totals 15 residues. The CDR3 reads CASSLAPPTNEKLFF. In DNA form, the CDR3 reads TGCGCCAGCAGCTTGGCCCCCCCAACTAATGAAAAACTGTTTTTT.

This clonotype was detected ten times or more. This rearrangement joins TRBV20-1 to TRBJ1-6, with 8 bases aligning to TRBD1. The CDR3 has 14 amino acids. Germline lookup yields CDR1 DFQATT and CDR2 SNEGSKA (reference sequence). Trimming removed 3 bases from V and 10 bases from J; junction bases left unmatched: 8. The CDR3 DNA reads TGCAGTGCTAGTCGCAGGGGGCTAGGATCACCCCTCCACTTT. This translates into CSASRRGLGSPLHF.

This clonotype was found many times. CDR3 sequence (DNA): TGCGCCAGCAGCTTGGTTCTGGACCACGAGCAGTACTTC. This sequence encodes CASSLVLDHEQYF. The rearrangement joins TRBV5-1 to TRBJ2-7; no firm D call. This CDR3 comprises 13 residues. V lost 0 bases and J 5 bases, leaving 9 bases between the germline ends. In germline, CDR1 is SGHRS, CDR2 YFSETQ.

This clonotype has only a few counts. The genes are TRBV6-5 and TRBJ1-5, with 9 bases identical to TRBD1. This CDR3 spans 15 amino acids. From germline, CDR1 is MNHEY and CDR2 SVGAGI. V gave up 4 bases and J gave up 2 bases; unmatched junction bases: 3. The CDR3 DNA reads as TGTGCCAGCAGTTGGACAGGGGATGGCAATCAGCCCCAGCATTTT. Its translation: CASSWTGDGNQPQHF.

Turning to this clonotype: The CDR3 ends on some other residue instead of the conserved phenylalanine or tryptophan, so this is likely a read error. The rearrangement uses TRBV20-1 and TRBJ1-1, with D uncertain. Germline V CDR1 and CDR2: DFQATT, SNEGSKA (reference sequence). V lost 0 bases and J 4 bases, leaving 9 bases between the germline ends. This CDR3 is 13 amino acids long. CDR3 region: CSARDSRATEAFL. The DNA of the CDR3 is TGCAGTGCTAGAGATTCTAGGGCCACTGAAGCTTTCTTA.

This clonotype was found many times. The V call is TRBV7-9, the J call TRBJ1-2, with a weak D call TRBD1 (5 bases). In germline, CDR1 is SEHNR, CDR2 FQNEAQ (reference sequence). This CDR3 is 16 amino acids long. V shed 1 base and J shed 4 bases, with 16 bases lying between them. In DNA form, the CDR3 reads TGTGCCAGCAGCTTAGGTGGACTGGCGCAGGGCTATGGCTACACCTTC. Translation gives CASSLGGLAQGYGYTF.

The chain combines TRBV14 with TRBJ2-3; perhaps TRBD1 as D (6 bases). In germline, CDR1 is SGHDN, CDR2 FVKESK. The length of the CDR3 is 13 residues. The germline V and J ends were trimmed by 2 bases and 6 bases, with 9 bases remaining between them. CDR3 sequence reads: CASSQNREDTQYF. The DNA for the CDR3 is TGTGCCAGCAGCCAAAACAGGGAGGATACGCAGTATTTT. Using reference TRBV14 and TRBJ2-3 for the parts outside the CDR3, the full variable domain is EAGVTQFPSHSVIEKGQTVTLRCDPISGHDNLYWYRRVMGKEIKFLLHFVKESKQDESGMPNNRFLAERTGGTYSTLKVQPAELEDSGVYFCASSQNREDTQYFGPGTRLTVL.

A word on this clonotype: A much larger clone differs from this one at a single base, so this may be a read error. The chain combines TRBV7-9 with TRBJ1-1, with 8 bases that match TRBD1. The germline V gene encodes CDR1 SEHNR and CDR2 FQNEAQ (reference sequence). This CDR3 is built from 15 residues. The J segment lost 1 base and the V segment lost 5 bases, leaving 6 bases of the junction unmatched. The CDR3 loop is CASSPHGTGNTEAFF. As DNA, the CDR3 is TGTGCCAGCAGCCCCCACGGGACAGGGAACACTGAAGCTTTCTTT.

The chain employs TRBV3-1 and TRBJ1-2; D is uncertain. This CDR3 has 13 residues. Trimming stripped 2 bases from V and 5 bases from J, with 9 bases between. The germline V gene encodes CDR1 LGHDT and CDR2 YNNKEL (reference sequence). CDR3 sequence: CASSQIGPYGYTF. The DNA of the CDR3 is TGTGCCAGCAGCCAAATAGGCCCATATGGCTACACCTTC.

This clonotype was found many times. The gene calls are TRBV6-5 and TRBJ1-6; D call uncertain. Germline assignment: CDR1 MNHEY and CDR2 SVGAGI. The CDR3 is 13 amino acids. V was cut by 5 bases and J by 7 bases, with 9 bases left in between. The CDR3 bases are TGTGCCAGCAGTGAACGATTCAATTCACCCCTCCACTTT. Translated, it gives CASSERFNSPLHF.

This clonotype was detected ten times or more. Written as DNA, the CDR3 is TGTGCCAGCAGCGTAGGGCAGAGCTCCTACGAGCAGTACTTC. This encodes CASSVGQSSYEQYF. V is TRBV9 and J is TRBJ2-7; no clear D. V was pared by 0 bases and J by 0 bases, with 7 bases between. Germline CDR1 and CDR2: SGDLS and YYNGEE. The CDR3 extends over 14 amino acids.

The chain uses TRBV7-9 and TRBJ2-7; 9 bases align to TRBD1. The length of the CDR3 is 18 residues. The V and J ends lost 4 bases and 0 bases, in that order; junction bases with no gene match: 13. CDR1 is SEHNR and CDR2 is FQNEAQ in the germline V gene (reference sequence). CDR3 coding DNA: TGTGCCAGCAGCTCGAAGAGCGCCGGGACAGGGAGCTCCTACGAGCAGTACTTC. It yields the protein CASSSKSAGTGSSYEQYF.

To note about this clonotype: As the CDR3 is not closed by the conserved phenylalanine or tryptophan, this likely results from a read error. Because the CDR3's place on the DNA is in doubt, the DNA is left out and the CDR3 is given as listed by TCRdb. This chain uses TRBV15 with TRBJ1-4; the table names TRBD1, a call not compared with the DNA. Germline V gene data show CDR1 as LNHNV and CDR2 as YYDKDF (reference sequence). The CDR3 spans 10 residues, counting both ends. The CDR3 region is CATSRDEQAY.

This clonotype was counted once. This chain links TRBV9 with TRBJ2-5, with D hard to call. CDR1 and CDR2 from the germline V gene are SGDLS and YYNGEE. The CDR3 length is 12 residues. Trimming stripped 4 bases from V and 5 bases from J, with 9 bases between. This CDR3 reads CASSLGYETQYF. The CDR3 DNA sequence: TGTGCCAGCAGCTTGGGTTACGAGACCCAGTACTTC.

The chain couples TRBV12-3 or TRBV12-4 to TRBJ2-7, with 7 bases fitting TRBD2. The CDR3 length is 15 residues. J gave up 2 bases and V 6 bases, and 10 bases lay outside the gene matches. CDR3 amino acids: CASRPIAGPPYEQYF. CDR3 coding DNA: TGTGCCAGCAGGCCCATAGCGGGCCCTCCCTACGAGCAGTACTTC.

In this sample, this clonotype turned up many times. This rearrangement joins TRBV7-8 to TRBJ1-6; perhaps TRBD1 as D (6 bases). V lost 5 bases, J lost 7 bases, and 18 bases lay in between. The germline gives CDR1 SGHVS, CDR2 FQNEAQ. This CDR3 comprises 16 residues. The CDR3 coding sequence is TGTGCCAGCAGCCCTCGGACCGGGACACAGAATTCACCCCTCCACTTT. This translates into CASSPRTGTQNSPLHF.

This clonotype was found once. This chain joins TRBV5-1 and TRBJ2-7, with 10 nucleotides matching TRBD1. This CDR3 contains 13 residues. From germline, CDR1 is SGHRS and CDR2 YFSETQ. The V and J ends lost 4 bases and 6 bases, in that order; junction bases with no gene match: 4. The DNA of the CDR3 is TGCGCCAGCAGCGCCGGGACAGGGGTCGAGCAGTACTTC. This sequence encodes CASSAGTGVEQYF.

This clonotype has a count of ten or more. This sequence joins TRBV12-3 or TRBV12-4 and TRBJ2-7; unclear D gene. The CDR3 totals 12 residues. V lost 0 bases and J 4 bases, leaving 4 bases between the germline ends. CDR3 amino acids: CASSLARYEQYF. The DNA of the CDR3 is TGTGCCAGCAGTTTAGCGCGGTACGAGCAGTACTTC.

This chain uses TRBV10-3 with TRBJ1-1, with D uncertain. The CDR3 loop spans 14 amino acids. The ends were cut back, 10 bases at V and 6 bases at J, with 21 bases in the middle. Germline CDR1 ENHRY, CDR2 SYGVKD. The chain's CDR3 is CASSVEGGAPEAFF. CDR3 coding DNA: TGTGCCAGCAGCGTAGAGGGAGGAGCACCTGAAGCTTTCTTT.

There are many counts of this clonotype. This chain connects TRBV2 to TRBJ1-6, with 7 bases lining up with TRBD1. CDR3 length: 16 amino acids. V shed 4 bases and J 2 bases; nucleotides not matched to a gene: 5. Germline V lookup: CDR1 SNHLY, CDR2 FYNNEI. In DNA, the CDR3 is TGTGCCAGCAGTGGACAGGGAAAGACCTATAATTCACCCCTCCACTTT. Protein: CASSGQGKTYNSPLHF.

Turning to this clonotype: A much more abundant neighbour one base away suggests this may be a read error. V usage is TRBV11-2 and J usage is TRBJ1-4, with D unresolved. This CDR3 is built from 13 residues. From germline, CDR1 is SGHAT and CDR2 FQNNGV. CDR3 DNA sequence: TGTGCCAGCAGCGGGTCGGCGGGTGAAAAACTGTCTTTT. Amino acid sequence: CASSGSAGEKLSF.

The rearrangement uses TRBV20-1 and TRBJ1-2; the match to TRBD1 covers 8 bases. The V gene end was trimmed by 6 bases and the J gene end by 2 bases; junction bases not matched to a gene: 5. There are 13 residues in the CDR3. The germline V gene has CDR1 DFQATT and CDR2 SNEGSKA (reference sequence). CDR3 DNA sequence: TGCAGTGCCCCGAGGACAGGGAACTATGGCTACACCTTC. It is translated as CSAPRTGNYGYTF.